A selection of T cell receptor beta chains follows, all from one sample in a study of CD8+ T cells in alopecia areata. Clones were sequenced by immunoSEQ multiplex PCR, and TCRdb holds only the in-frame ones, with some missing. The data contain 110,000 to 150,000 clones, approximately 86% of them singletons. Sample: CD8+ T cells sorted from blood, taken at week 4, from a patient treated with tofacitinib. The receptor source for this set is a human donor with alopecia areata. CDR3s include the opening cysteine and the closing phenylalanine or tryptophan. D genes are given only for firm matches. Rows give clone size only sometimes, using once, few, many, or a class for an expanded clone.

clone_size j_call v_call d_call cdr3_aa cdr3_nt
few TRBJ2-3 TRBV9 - CASSVYGITDTQYF TGTGCCAGCAGCGTGTACGGGATTACAGATACGCAGTATTTT
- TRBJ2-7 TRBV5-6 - CASSLAGSYEQYF TGTGCCAGCAGCTTGGCGGGGTCATACGAGCAGTACTTC
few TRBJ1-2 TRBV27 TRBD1 CASRPGTGNGNYGYTF TGTGCCAGCAGACCAGGGACAGGGAATGGGAACTATGGCTACACCTTC
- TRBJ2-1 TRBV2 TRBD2 CASSPSGTSGRAGTYNEQFF TGTGCCAGCAGTCCGTCCGGGACTAGCGGGAGGGCCGGAACCTACAATGAGCAGTTCTTC
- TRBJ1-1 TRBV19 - CASRKDGGTEAFF TGTGCCAGTAGGAAGGACGGGGGCACTGAAGCTTTCTTT
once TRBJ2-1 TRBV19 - CASSTTLLHEQFF TGTGCCAGTAGTACCACACTCTTGCATGAGCAGTTCTTC
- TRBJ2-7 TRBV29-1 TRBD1 CSVGTGTHYEQYF TGCAGCGTCGGGACAGGGACGCACTACGAGCAGTACTTC
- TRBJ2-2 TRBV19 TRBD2 CASSIDRGLTGELFF TGTGCCAGTAGTATCGATCGGGGACTAACCGGGGAGCTGTTTTTT
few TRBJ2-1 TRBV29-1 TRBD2 CSASGWTSGSRVEQFF TGCAGCGCGAGCGGGTGGACTAGCGGGAGCCGGGTCGAGCAGTTCTTC
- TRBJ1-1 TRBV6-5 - CASSYSSLASGTFF TGTGCCAGCAGTTACTCGAGTCTGGCCTCAGGAACTTTCTTT
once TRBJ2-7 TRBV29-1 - CSVEDYSYGPEQYF TGCAGCGTTGAAGATTATAGCTACGGCCCGGAGCAGTACTTC
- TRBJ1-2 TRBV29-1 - CSVLQVDSGYTF TGCAGCGTCCTCCAGGTCGACAGCGGCTACACCTTC
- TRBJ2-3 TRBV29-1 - CSVQQALDGDTQYF TGCAGCGTCCAGCAGGCCCTAGACGGAGATACGCAGTATTTT
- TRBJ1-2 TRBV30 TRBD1 CAWSPRGTGAFTGYTF TGTGCCTGGAGTCCACGAGGGACAGGGGCCTTCACGGGCTACACCTTC
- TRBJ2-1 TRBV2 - CASSEMIDEQFF TGTGCCAGCAGTGAAATGATCGATGAGCAGTTCTTC
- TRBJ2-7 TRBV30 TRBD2 CAWNPGTTYEQYF TGTGCCTGGAATCCCGGGACTACCTACGAGCAGTACTTC
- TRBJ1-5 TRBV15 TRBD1 CATSNKGGTGFYQPQHF TGTGCCACCAGCAATAAAGGGGGGACAGGGTTTTATCAGCCCCAGCATTTT
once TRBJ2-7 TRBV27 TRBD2 CASSLGTGGSYEQYF TGTGCCAGCAGTTTAGGTACGGGGGGCTCCTACGAGCAGTACTTC